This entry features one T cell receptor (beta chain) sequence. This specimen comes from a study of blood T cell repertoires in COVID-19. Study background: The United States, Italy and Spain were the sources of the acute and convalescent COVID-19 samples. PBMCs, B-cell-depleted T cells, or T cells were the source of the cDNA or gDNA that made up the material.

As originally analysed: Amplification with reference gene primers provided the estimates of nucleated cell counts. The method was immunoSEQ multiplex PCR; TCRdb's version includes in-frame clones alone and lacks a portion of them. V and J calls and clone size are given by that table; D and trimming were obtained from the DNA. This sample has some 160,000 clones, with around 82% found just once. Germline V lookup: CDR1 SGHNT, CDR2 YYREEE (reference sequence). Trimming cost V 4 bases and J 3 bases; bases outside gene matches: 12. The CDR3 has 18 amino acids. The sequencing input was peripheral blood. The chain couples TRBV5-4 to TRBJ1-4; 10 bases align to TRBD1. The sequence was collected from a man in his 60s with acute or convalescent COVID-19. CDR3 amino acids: CASSIHRDRGQANEKLFF. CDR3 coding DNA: TGTGCCAGCAGCATTCACCGGGACAGGGGCCAGGCTAATGAAAAACTGTTTTTT.